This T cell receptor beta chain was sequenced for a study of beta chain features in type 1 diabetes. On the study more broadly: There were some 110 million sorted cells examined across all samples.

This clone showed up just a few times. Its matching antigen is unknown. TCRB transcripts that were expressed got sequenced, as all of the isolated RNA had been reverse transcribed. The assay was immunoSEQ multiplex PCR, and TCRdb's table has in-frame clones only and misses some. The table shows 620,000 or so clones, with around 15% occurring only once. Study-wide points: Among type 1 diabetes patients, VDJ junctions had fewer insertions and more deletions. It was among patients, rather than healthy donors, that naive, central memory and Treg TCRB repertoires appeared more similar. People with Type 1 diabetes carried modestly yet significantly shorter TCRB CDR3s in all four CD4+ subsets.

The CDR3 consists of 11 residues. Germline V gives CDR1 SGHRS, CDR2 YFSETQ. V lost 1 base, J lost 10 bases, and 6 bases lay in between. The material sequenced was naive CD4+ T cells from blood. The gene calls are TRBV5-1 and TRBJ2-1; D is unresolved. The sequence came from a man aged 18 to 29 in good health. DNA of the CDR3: TGCGCCAGCAGCTTGTTGTCGGAGCAGTTCTTC. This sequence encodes CASSLLSEQFF.